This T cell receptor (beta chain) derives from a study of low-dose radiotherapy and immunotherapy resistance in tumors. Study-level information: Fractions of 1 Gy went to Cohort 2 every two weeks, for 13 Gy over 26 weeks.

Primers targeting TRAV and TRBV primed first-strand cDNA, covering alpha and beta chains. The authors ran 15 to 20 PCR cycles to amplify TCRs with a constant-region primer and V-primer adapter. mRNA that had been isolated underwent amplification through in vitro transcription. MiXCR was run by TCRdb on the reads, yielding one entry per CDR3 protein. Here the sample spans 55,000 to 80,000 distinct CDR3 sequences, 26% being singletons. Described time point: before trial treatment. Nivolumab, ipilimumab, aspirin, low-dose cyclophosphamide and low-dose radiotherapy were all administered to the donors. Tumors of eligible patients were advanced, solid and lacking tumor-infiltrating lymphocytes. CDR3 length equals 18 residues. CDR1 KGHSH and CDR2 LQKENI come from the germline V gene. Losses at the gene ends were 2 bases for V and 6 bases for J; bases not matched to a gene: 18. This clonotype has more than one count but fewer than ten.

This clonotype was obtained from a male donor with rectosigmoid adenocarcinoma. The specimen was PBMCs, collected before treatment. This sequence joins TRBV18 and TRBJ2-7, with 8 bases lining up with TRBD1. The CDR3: CASSPSTGGLKSQVEQYF. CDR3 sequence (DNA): TGTGCCAGCTCACCATCAACAGGGGGGCTTAAATCCCAGGTCGAGCAGTACTTC.